This TCR beta chain was found in a study of OX40 agonist ivuxolimab in advanced cancers. Overall study: In this cohort, patients received ivuxolimab, an agonistic anti-OX40 (CD134) antibody. Partial responses were recorded for three patients, including one with hepatocellular carcinoma and two with cutaneous melanoma. Findings and limits, study-wide: The study observed clonal expansion of CD4+ and CD8+ blood T cells by week 6 at 0.1 to 3.0 mg/kg. At 0.1-3.0 mg/kg, partial responders had clonal expansion among the lowest observed.

The CDR3 contains 14 residues. The germline CDR1 and CDR2 sequences are SGHNT and YYREEE (reference sequence). Deletions cut 0 bases from V and 3 bases from J, with 9 bases between. Clones were read by immunoSEQ multiplex PCR, and TCRdb kept only the in-frame ones, dropping some. The table has roughly 50,000 clones, just under 90% seen once. This clone was detected once. No antigen is known for it. The J gene is TRBJ1-1, the V gene TRBV5-4; D perhaps matches TRBD1 (5 bases). The origin of this receptor is an adult with an advanced solid tumor such as melanoma, head and neck, liver or kidney cancer. The specimen was CD4+ or CD8+ T cells sorted from blood, collected in a trial of the OX40 agonist ivuxolimab. The CDR3: CASSLVEGHTEAFF. In nucleotides, the CDR3 is TGTGCCAGCAGCTTGGTGGAGGGGCACACTGAAGCTTTCTTT.